One and the same sample provided the 28 T cell receptor beta chains below, sequenced in a study of blood T cell repertoires in COVID-19. Using immunoSEQ multiplex PCR, the repertoire was profiled, and TCRdb retains in-frame clones only, with some absent. The profile shows 120,000 or so clones, around 77% of them singletons. Sequencing was carried out using peripheral blood. These receptors all come from a man between 60 and 75 years old with active or convalescent COVID-19.

V and J are TRBV19 and TRBJ2-7, with 8 bases that match TRBD1. With V trimmed by 6 bases and J by 1 base, 5 bases remained unmatched. CDR3 length: 14 amino acids. CDR1 and CDR2 (germline): LNHDA, SQIVND (reference sequence). The CDR3 loop reads CASRPTGASYEQYF. The CDR3 DNA sequence: TGTGCCAGTAGGCCGACAGGGGCATCCTACGAGCAGTACTTC. Full variable domain (outside the CDR3, taken from reference TRBV19 and TRBJ2-7): DGGITQSPKYLFRKEGQNVTLSCEQNLNHDAMYWYRQDPGQGLRLIYYSQIVNDFQKGDIAEGYSVSREKKESFPLTVTSAQKNPTAFYLCASRPTGASYEQYFGPGTRLTVT.

The rearrangement uses TRBV19 and TRBJ1-1, with D maybe TRBD1 (5 bases). The CDR3 extends over 15 amino acids. The V gene's germline CDR1 is LNHDA and CDR2 SQIVND (reference sequence). Between the trimmed V and J ends, which lost 6 bases and 5 bases, there was a span of 19 bases. CDR3 sequence reads: CASRDSGGVWTEAFF. The CDR3 coding sequence is TGTGCCAGTAGGGATTCCGGGGGTGTATGGACTGAAGCTTTCTTT.

This sequence joins TRBV11-2 and TRBJ2-3, with a possible D match to TRBD2 (6 bases). Germline lookup yields CDR1 SGHAT and CDR2 FQNNGV. With 5 bases removed from V and 0 bases from J, the gap between germline ends came to 12 bases. The CDR3 contains 15 residues. The CDR3 here is CASSISGASTDTQYF. CDR3 coding DNA: TGTGCCAGCAGCATTAGCGGAGCTAGCACAGATACGCAGTATTTT.

This clone has just a few counts. The V call is TRBV27, the J call TRBJ2-4, with D maybe TRBD1 (5 bases). CDR1 and CDR2 from the germline V gene are MNHEY and SMNVEV (reference sequence). Trimming shortened V by 3 bases and J by 8 bases, and 11 bases separated the two germline ends. The CDR3 spans 13 residues. Here the CDR3 reads CASSLATGYIQYF. Here the CDR3 DNA reads TGTGCCAGCAGTTTGGCCACAGGATACATTCAGTACTTC.

J is TRBJ2-4 and V is TRBV6-6; 8 nucleotides line up with TRBD2. This CDR3 spans 12 amino acids. CDR1 and CDR2 from the germline V gene are MNHNY and SVGAGI (reference sequence). Trimming at V came to 11 bases and at J to 3 bases, leaving 3 bases not matched to a gene. The CDR3 DNA follows: TGTGCCTGCCGGGAGGGCAAAAACATTCAGTACTTC. Translated: CACREGKNIQYF.

The chain is built from TRBV27 and TRBJ2-3, with a weak D call TRBD2 (6 bases). The CDR3 consists of 15 residues. From germline, CDR1 is MNHEY and CDR2 SMNVEV (reference sequence). The V and J ends lost 6 bases and 1 base respectively, with 14 bases between them. The CDR3 sequence: CASSHRGTRTDTQYF. In nucleotides, the CDR3 is TGTGCCAGCAGCCACCGGGGGACGCGCACAGATACGCAGTATTTT.

This clone has only one observation. The chain uses TRBV19 and TRBJ2-2; D is undetermined. Germline-derived CDR1 and CDR2 are LNHDA and SQIVND (reference sequence). The CDR3 has 15 amino acids. Trimming left V 6 bases short and J 0 bases short, with 11 bases between. The CDR3 nucleotides read TGTGCCAGTAGCGCAGGATCTGCGAACACCGGGGAGCTGTTTTTT. Translating it yields CASSAGSANTGELFF. The full variable domain, its missing parts supplied by reference TRBV19 and TRBJ2-2, is DGGITQSPKYLFRKEGQNVTLSCEQNLNHDAMYWYRQDPGQGLRLIYYSQIVNDFQKGDIAEGYSVSREKKESFPLTVTSAQKNPTAFYLCASSAGSANTGELFFGEGSRLTVL.

This sequence joins TRBV19 and TRBJ2-5; TRBD2 matches at 12 bases. The CDR3 contains 16 residues. The J segment lost 4 bases and the V segment lost 6 bases, leaving 9 bases of the junction unmatched. Germline V gene data show CDR1 as LNHDA and CDR2 as SQIVND (reference sequence). CDR3 residues: CASRVGLAGSGETQYF. The CDR3 nucleotides are TGTGCCAGTAGGGTTGGACTAGCGGGGTCGGGAGAGACCCAGTACTTC.

The chain employs TRBV4-2 and TRBJ2-7; TRBD2 aligns across 8 bases. From germline, CDR1 is LGHNA and CDR2 YNFKEQ. Trimming at V came to 0 bases and at J to 0 bases, leaving 1 base not matched to a gene. This CDR3 is built from 15 residues. Here the CDR3 reads CASSQDSGTSYEQYF. CDR3 coding DNA: TGTGCCAGCAGCCAAGATAGCGGGACCTCCTACGAGCAGTACTTC.

CDR3 DNA: TGTGCCAGCAGCCCGGACAGGGTTAGCAATCAGCCCCAGCATTTT. As protein: CASSPDRVSNQPQHF. The J gene is TRBJ1-5, the V gene TRBV7-8, with 8 bases that match TRBD1. Germline lookup yields CDR1 SGHVS and CDR2 FQNEAQ. The CDR3 spans 15 residues. The J segment lost 0 bases and the V segment lost 5 bases, leaving 3 bases of the junction unmatched. Filled out from reference TRBV7-8 and TRBJ1-5, the complete variable domain reads GAGVSQSPRYKVAKRGQDVALRCDPISGHVSLFWYQQALGQGPEFLTYFQNEAQLDKSGLPSDRFFAERPEGSVSTLKIQRTQQEDSAVYLCASSPDRVSNQPQHFGDGTRLSIL.

This chain links TRBV5-1 with TRBJ2-1; 9 bases line up with TRBD2. The CDR3 has 14 residues. The germline V gene has CDR1 SGHRS and CDR2 YFSETQ. The J segment lost 9 bases and the V segment lost 4 bases, leaving 8 bases of the junction unmatched. CDR3 amino acids: CASSISGRKAEQFF. The CDR3 bases are TGCGCCAGCAGCATTAGCGGGAGAAAGGCTGAGCAGTTCTTC.

The chain has TRBV3-1 (or the pseudogene TRBV3-2) and TRBJ1-1, with D tentatively TRBD1 (5 bases). The CDR3 has 14 residues. CDR1 is LGHDT and CDR2 is YNNKEL in the germline V gene (reference sequence). The V end lost 8 bases, the J end lost 0 bases, and 13 bases lay between the germline ends. The CDR3 sequence is CASASRAMNTEAFF. As DNA, the CDR3 is TGTGCCAGCGCAAGCAGGGCCATGAACACTGAAGCTTTCTTT.

The rearrangement uses TRBV6-1 and TRBJ1-5; maybe TRBD1 (5 bases). The germline V gene encodes CDR1 MNHNS and CDR2 SASEGT. The CDR3 length is 16 residues. Between the trimmed V and J ends, which lost 1 base and 0 bases, there was a span of 10 bases. CDR3 region: CASSEGDSYSNQPQHF. CDR3 DNA: TGTGCCAGCAGTGAAGGTGACAGCTATAGCAATCAGCCCCAGCATTTT.

The chain employs TRBV6-2 or TRBV6-3 and TRBJ1-5; TRBD1 aligns across 9 bases. CDR3 length: 15 amino acids. Germline values: CDR1 MNHEY, CDR2 SVGEGT. V shed 5 bases and J 3 bases; nucleotides not matched to a gene: 5. The CDR3 nucleotides read TGTGCCAGCAGTAGGACAGGGGCATTCAATCAGCCCCAGCATTTT. Translated: CASSRTGAFNQPQHF.

This sequence joins TRBV19 and TRBJ2-1, with 8 bases matching TRBD2. V dropped 5 bases and J dropped 5; count of bases not matched to a gene: 11. The CDR3 is 16 amino acids. CDR1 and CDR2 from the germline V gene are LNHDA and SQIVND (reference sequence). The DNA of the CDR3 is TGTGCCAGTAGTGTTCAACCGGGACTAGTCAACAATGAGCAGTTCTTC. Protein product: CASSVQPGLVNNEQFF.

Here the CDR3 DNA reads TGTGCCTGGAGTGTACGGGGACAGTTGTTCGGATCTGAAGCTTTCTTT. It codes for CAWSVRGQLFGSEAFF. The V and J genes are TRBV30 and TRBJ1-1; 7 bases match TRBD1. Germline V gene lookup returns CDR1 GTSNPN and CDR2 SVGIG (reference sequence). This CDR3 comprises 16 residues. Germline trimming cut 0 bases from V and 6 bases from J; bases unmatched to any gene: 13.

The chain joins TRBV18 to TRBJ1-2; TRBD1 matches at 7 bases. V dropped 6 bases and J dropped 4; count of bases not matched to a gene: 14. Looked up from germline, CDR1 is KGHSH and CDR2 is LQKENI. CDR3 length: 16 amino acids. CDR3 in DNA: TGTGCCAGCTCCGCGGGACAGTGGATCGGCGGCTATGGCTACACCTTC. It specifies CASSAGQWIGGYGYTF.

In DNA form, the CDR3 reads TGTGCCAGCAGTTTAATGGGAGGGGGAGCTAGCACAGATACGCAGTATTTT. It codes for CASSLMGGGASTDTQYF. The rearrangement joins TRBV27 to TRBJ2-3; D may be TRBD2 (7 bases). This CDR3 is built from 17 residues. The germline gives CDR1 MNHEY, CDR2 SMNVEV (reference sequence). V was cut by 2 bases and J by 0 bases, with 15 bases left in between.

The rearrangement links TRBV24-1 to TRBJ2-4; TRBD1 agrees at 10 bases. The germline CDR1 and CDR2 sequences are KGHDR and SFDVKD. With 3 bases clipped from V and 3 bases from J, the junction kept 1 base outside the gene matches. CDR3 length equals 15 residues. CDR3 sequence: CATSDRDRGKNIQYF. In DNA, the CDR3 is TGTGCCACCAGTGATCGGGACAGGGGCAAAAACATTCAGTACTTC.

This chain links TRBV12-3 or TRBV12-4 with TRBJ1-1, with 7 nucleotides matching TRBD1. J lost 8 bases, V lost 0 bases, and 3 bases had no gene match. The CDR3 is made up of 13 amino acids. The CDR3 sequence: CASSLARDSEAFF. The CDR3 region has the DNA TGTGCCAGCAGTTTAGCCCGGGACAGCGAAGCTTTCTTT.

J is TRBJ1-4 and V is TRBV2, with 11 nucleotides matching TRBD1. Per the germline V gene, CDR1 is SNHLY and CDR2 is FYNNEI. The CDR3 has 17 residues. Germline trimming cut 7 bases from V and 7 bases from J; bases unmatched to any gene: 14. The DNA for the CDR3 is TGTGCCAGCAAATTAGGACAGGGGGCAGGAGGTGGTGAAAAACTGTTTTTT. This translates into CASKLGQGAGGGEKLFF.

The J gene is TRBJ1-1, the V gene TRBV7-8; weak D call: TRBD1 (5 bases). Germline V gene lookup returns CDR1 SGHVS and CDR2 FQNEAQ. Trimming removed 5 bases at V and 0 bases at J, with 13 bases between. CDR3 length equals 15 residues. The chain's CDR3 is CASSPMGGMNTEAFF. CDR3 DNA sequence: TGTGCCAGCAGCCCAATGGGGGGGATGAACACTGAAGCTTTCTTT.

The CDR3 region is CASSPSATTFEKLFF. The CDR3, as DNA: TGCGCCAGCAGCCCCTCAGCTACTACTTTTGAAAAACTGTTTTTT. The rearrangement links TRBV5-1 to TRBJ1-4, with unresolved D. The CDR3 totals 15 residues. Deletions cut 4 bases from V and 7 bases from J, with 17 bases between. Per germline, CDR1 SGHRS and CDR2 YFSETQ.

The chain couples TRBV3-1 (or the pseudogene TRBV3-2) to TRBJ1-1; 9 bases match TRBD1. V shed 5 bases, J shed 4 bases, and the junction held 8 bases outside the gene matches. The CDR3 totals 15 residues. Per germline, CDR1 LGHDT and CDR2 YNNKEL (reference sequence). CDR3 bases: TGTGCCAGCAGCGTCTCCGGGACAGGGAGCACTGAAGCTTTCTTT. Translating it yields CASSVSGTGSTEAFF.

The chain has TRBV5-5 and TRBJ1-2, with 7 bases identical to TRBD1. This CDR3 has 15 amino acids. The germline CDR1 and CDR2 sequences are SGHKS and YYEKEE (reference sequence). Unmatched junction bases numbered 10, after V lost 4 bases and J lost 4 bases. The CDR3 loop is CASSPGTAVSYGYTF. The CDR3 DNA reads as TGTGCCAGCAGCCCCGGGACAGCAGTCTCCTATGGCTACACCTTC.

This clone has a single count. The rearrangement links TRBV7-2 to TRBJ2-1; 12 bases map to TRBD2. Germline assignment: CDR1 SGHTA and CDR2 FQGNSA. The CDR3 sequence is 15 residues long. The V gene end was trimmed by 4 bases and the J gene end by 7 bases; junction bases not matched to a gene: 5. The CDR3 nucleotides read TGTGCCAGCAGCTCGACTAGCGGGAGCTGGAATGAGCAGTTCTTC. Protein product: CASSSTSGSWNEQFF.

The V gene is TRBV13, the J gene TRBJ1-4; D gene uncertain. CDR3 length equals 16 residues. The germline V gene has CDR1 PRHDT and CDR2 FYEKMQ (reference sequence). Trimming removed 5 bases from V and 6 bases from J, with 19 bases in between. CDR3 in amino acids: CASSKEPGNSDEKLFF. The CDR3, as DNA: TGTGCCAGCAGCAAAGAGCCCGGGAACTCGGATGAAAAACTGTTTTTT. The full variable domain, completed using reference TRBV13 and TRBJ1-4, is AAGVIQSPRHLIKEKRETATLKCYPIPRHDTVYWYQQGPGQDPQFLISFYEKMQSDKGSIPDRFSAQQFSDYHSELNMSSLELGDSALYFCASSKEPGNSDEKLFFGSGTQLSVL.

The V call is TRBV18, the J call TRBJ2-7, with 8 bases that match TRBD1. The CDR3 has 14 amino acids. J lost 0 bases, V lost 3 bases, and 1 base had no gene match. CDR1 KGHSH and CDR2 LQKENI come from the germline V gene. The CDR3 loop is CASSPGQVSYEQYF. CDR3 DNA: TGTGCCAGCTCACCGGGACAGGTCTCCTACGAGCAGTACTTC.